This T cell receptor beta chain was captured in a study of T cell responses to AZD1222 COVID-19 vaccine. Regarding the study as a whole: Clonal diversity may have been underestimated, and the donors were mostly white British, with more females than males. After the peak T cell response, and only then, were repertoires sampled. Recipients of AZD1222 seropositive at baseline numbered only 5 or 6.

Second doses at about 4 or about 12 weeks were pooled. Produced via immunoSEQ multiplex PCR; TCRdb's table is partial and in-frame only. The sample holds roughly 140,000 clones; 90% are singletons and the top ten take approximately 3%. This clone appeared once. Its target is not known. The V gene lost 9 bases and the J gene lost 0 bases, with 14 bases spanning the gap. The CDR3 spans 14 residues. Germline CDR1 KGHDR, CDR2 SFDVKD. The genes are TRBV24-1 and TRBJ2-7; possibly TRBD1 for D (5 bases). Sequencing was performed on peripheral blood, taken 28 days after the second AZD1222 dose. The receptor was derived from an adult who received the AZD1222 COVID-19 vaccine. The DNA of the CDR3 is TGTGCCACCCAGAGAGACAGTCTCTCCTACGAGCAGTACTTC. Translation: CATQRDSLSYEQYF.